Sequencing of this T cell receptor beta chain was carried out in a study of blood T cell repertoires in COVID-19. Assignment of participants to cohorts was predicated upon participant-reported clinical history. Germline V gene data show CDR1 as LGHDT and CDR2 as YNNKEL (reference sequence). The V and J ends lost 0 bases and 10 bases respectively, with 10 bases between them. The CDR3 is made up of 13 amino acids. Profiling relied on immunoSEQ multiplex PCR, and the TCRdb table lists in-frame clones only, not all of them. The data hold under 450,000 clones, with approximately 93% observed a single time.

The clonotype was recovered from a woman in her thirties or forties who had been exposed to COVID-19. The specimen was PBMCs or T cells enriched from blood (not recorded which). The gene calls are TRBV3-1 (or the pseudogene TRBV3-2) and TRBJ2-1; D uncertain. CDR3 sequence: CASSQDMPVEQFF. CDR3 coding DNA: TGTGCCAGCAGCCAAGACATGCCGGTCGAGCAGTTCTTC.